This T cell receptor (beta chain) was recorded in a study of T-cell memory formation after mild COVID-19. Study-level information: TCR clusters were largely donor specific.

Using constant-segment primers, 5'RACE produced TCR alpha and TCR beta cDNA libraries carrying sample barcodes and UMIs. TCRdb re-called the 5' RACE reads through MiXCR, storing one row per CDR3 protein. In the table there are some 100,000 distinct CDR3 sequences, approximately 12% of which are singletons. Concerning this clonotype itself: Its antigen remains unknown.

Findings and caveats of the study: The study found contracting CD4+ clones mainly in CM and EM and contracting CD8+ clones in EMRA. Some clones that responded turned up in pre-infection memory, which suggests that cross-reactive memory joined in.

The CDR3 is made up of 15 amino acids. Germline loops: CDR1 ENHRY, CDR2 SYGVKD. V was clipped by 3 bases and J by 0 bases, with 12 bases between them. The rearrangement joins TRBV10-3 to TRBJ2-7, with D possibly being TRBD1 (5 bases). The TCR originated in a man younger than 30 who had mild COVID-19 (a few samples of this study predate the infection). Cell type and time point are not known. The material sequenced was PBMCs or a T cell subset sorted from them (not recorded which). The CDR3 loop reads CAISDVAQGSYEQYF. CDR3 DNA sequence: TGTGCCATCAGTGATGTGGCTCAGGGCTCCTACGAGCAGTACTTC.